This T cell receptor (beta chain) was found in a study of shared clonotypes between healthy human individuals. The germline CDR1 and CDR2 sequences are MNHEY and SVGAGI. V lost 5 bases and J lost 5; bases outside the gene matches: 6. The CDR3 is 14 amino acids. Source study methods: Because ImmunoSEQ provided only junction sequences with no quality scores, the filtering differed. Profiled with immunoSEQ multiplex PCR; TCRdb holds only in-frame clones, not every one. V and J calls and clone size are given by that table; D and trimming were obtained from the DNA. The table shows 550,000 to 800,000 clones, with 90% occurring only once. Only one count was recorded for this clone.

The receptor comes from a man aged 18 to 29 in good health. Some clones in this sample may be carry-over from other donors' samples. The sample consisted of memory CD8+ T cells from PBMCs. Subset specified: CD45RO+ cells pooled with CCR7-negative TemRA cells. V and J are TRBV6-5 and TRBJ2-7; 10 nucleotides align to TRBD1. CDR3 protein: CASSRTGGIHEQYF. The CDR3 nucleotides read TGTGCCAGCAGTCGGACAGGGGGGATCCACGAGCAGTACTTC.